The entry below describes one T cell receptor beta chain. For each CDR3 protein, TCRdb gives one entry from its re-call of the 5' RACE reads, without DNA. The sample includes about 410,000 distinct CDR3 sequences. This specimen comes from a study of T cells expressing NK-cell markers. Overall study context: Sorted CD3+CD56-NKG2C+, CD3+CD56+NKG2C- and CD3+CD56+NKG2C+ T cells were the source of the TCR beta repertoires.

Germline V gene sequence: CDR1 SGDLS, CDR2 YYNGEE. The CDR3 extends over 13 amino acids. The chain is built from TRBV9 and TRBJ2-3; TCRdb designates TRBD1, a call that cannot be tested without DNA. Sample: blood T cells: a sorted CD56 or NKG2C T cell subset, CD4+ or CD8+ T cells, or bulk PBMC T cells (not recorded which). The TCR was taken from a woman between 45 and 65 years old in good health. This CDR3 is CASSEGPTDTQYF. Based on the CDR3 plus reference TRBV9 and TRBJ2-3, the full variable domain is DSGVTQTPKHLITATGQRVTLRCSPRSGDLSVYWYQQSLDQGLQFLIQYYNGEERAKGNILERFSAQQFPDLHSELNLSSLELGDSALYFCASSEGPTDTQYFGPGTRLTVL.